The rows below give T cell receptor beta chains drawn from one sample of a study of cytomegalovirus exposure and HLA in healthy donors. Produced via immunoSEQ multiplex PCR; TCRdb's table is partial and in-frame only. The sample yields approximately 170,000 clones, roughly 71% seen once. The sample consisted of PBMCs. The source is a girl aged 5 to 17 in good health and CMV-seronegative. Each CDR3 is given with its conserved first and last residue. A D gene is named only where the DNA matches it firmly. A clone size is listed for some rows: how often the clone was seen (once, few, many), or a class if it is expanded.

-,-,TRBJ1-2,TRBV2,CASRRAEANYGYTF,TGTGCCAGCAGGAGAGCGGAGGCGAACTATGGCTACACCTTC
-,-,TRBJ2-5,TRBV5-4,CASSLPTRGETQYF,TGTGCCAGCAGCTTACCGACCAGGGGAGAGACCCAGTACTTC
-,TRBD2,TRBJ2-5,TRBV5-4,CASRQAGGQETQYF,TGTGCCAGCCGGCAAGCGGGGGGCCAAGAGACCCAGTACTTC
-,TRBD2,TRBJ2-7,TRBV15,CATSSLGGIDEQYF,TGTGCCACCAGCAGCCTGGGGGGGATCGACGAGCAGTACTTC
-,-,TRBJ2-7,TRBV4-1,CASSQLTPAYEQYF,TGCGCCAGCAGCCAATTAACTCCCGCCTACGAGCAGTACTTC
-,TRBD1,TRBJ2-7,TRBV20-1,CSADRGYEQYF,TGCAGTGCAGACAGGGGTTACGAGCAGTACTTC
-,TRBD1,TRBJ2-5,TRBV2,CASIGTGGRETQYF,TGTGCCAGCATAGGGACAGGGGGCCGGGAGACCCAGTACTTC
-,-,TRBJ2-7,TRBV28,CASSPARVGAYEQYF,TGTGCCAGCAGCCCAGCCCGTGTGGGAGCCTACGAGCAGTACTTC
few,TRBD1,TRBJ1-3,TRBV5-6,CASSQDRAGNTIYF,TGTGCCAGCAGCCAGGACAGGGCTGGAAACACCATATATTTT
once,-,TRBJ1-4,TRBV7-9,CASQSAGGYRSNEKLFF,TGTGCCAGCCAATCCGCGGGGGGGTATCGGTCTAATGAAAAACTGTTTTTT
-,TRBD2,TRBJ2-1,TRBV7-9,CASSRPGLAGINEQFF,TGTGCCAGCAGCCGTCCGGGACTAGCGGGGATCAATGAGCAGTTCTTC